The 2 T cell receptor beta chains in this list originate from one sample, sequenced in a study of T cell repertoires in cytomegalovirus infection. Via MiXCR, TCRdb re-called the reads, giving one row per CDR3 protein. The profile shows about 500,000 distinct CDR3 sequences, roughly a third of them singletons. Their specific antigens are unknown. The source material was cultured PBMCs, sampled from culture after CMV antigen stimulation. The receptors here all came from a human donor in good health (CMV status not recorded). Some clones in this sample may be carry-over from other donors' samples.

The CDR3 sequence: CASSVSSGRQYF. The CDR3 DNA sequence: TGTGCCAGCAGTGTATCTAGCGGGAGGCAGTATTTT. This chain connects TRBV25-1 to TRBJ2-3; TRBD2 matches 10 bases. The CDR3 length is 12 residues. In germline, CDR1 is MGHDK, CDR2 SYGVNS. Unmatched junction bases numbered 3, after V lost 4 bases and J lost 11 bases.

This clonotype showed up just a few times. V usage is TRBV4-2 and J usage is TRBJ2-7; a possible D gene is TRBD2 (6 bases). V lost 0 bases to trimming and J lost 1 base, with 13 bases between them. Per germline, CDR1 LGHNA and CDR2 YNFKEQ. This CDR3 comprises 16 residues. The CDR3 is CASSQDKGRPSYEQYF. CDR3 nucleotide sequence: TGTGCCAGCAGCCAAGATAAGGGGAGGCCGTCCTACGAGCAGTACTTC.